This is a list of T cell receptor beta chains from one sample in a study of low-dose radiotherapy and immunotherapy resistance in tumors. Via MiXCR, TCRdb re-called the reads, giving one row per CDR3 protein. Here the sample spans under 70,000 distinct CDR3 sequences, under 30% being singletons. Material: PBMCs, obtained before treatment. These receptors all come from a male donor with prostate cancer. Both conserved end residues are part of each CDR3. A D gene is named only where the DNA matches it firmly. A row's size may be missing; if present it is once, few, many or a size class.

TRBJ2-2	TRBV6-2/TRBV6-3	-	many	TGTGCCAGCAGTACCAACACCGGGGAGCTGTTTTTT	CASSTNTGELFF
TRBJ1-1	TRBV5-1	-	-	TGCGCCAGCAGCCGAGTCGGACAGTTCGGTAACACTGAAGCTTTCTTT	CASSRVGQFGNTEAFF
TRBJ1-2	TRBV7-9	-	many	TGTGCCAGCAGCAAACAGACAGCTTCTTATGGCTACACCTTC	CASSKQTASYGYTF
TRBJ1-5	TRBV20-1	-	many	TGCAGTGCTAGAGATCTTGCAGGGGCGACCCATAGCAATCAGCCCCAGCATTTT	CSARDLAGATHSNQPQHF
TRBJ2-1	TRBV7-2	-	many	TGTGCCAGCAGCACAGGTTCCACCTACAATGAGCAGTTCTTC	CASSTGSTYNEQFF
TRBJ1-5	TRBV6-2/TRBV6-3	TRBD1	many	TGTGCCAGCAGTTACTCAGGGACAGCTCAGCCCCAGCATTTT	CASSYSGTAQPQHF
TRBJ2-1	TRBV3-1	-	many	TGTGCCAGCAGCCATCAGGGGCGTATTGCCTACAATGAGCAGTTCTTC	CASSHQGRIAYNEQFF
TRBJ1-5	TRBV15	-	-	TGTGCCACCAGCAGAGATATAGGGGGCAATCAGCCCCAGCATTTT	CATSRDIGGNQPQHF
TRBJ2-5	TRBV28	-	few	TGTGCCAGCAGTTCGGTTAGGGCAGTTGCCCCGCCGTACCAAGAGACCCAGTACTTC	CASSSVRAVAPPYQETQYF
TRBJ2-5	TRBV25-1	-	many	TGTGCCAGCAGTGAATGGGGGGGCGGAGAGACCCAGTACTTC	CASSEWGGGETQYF
TRBJ2-7	TRBV18	-	many	TGTGCCAGCTCCCCCAAGAGCGAGCAGTACTTC	CASSPKSEQYF
TRBJ2-1	TRBV3-1	-	-	TGTGCCAGCAGCCACATTCAGGGGGGGTCCTACAATGAGCAGTTCTTC	CASSHIQGGSYNEQFF
TRBJ2-1	TRBV27	TRBD2	many	TGTGCCAGCAGTTTATCGATAGCGGGAAACGCTGAGCAGTTCTTC	CASSLSIAGNAEQFF
TRBJ2-7	TRBV29-1	-	many	TGCAGCGCACTCCCCCTGGGGTCCTACGAGCAGTACTTC	CSALPLGSYEQYF
TRBJ1-2	TRBV5-6	-	many	TGTGCCAGCAGCTTGGCGTTATTCAGGGTTAACTATGGCTACACCTTC	CASSLALFRVNYGYTF
TRBJ2-2	TRBV29-1	-	many	TGCAGCGTTTCCCCCGGACCGCACACCGGGGAGCTGTTTTTT	CSVSPGPHTGELFF
TRBJ2-2	TRBV7-3	-	many	TGTGCCAGCAGCTTAACTCCCACCGGGGAGCTGTTTTTT	CASSLTPTGELFF
TRBJ2-3	TRBV20-1	-	-	TGCAGTGCTCCCCCCGGGGCAGGGAAGGCAGATACGCAGTATTTT	CSAPPGAGKADTQYF
TRBJ2-4	TRBV12-3/TRBV12-4	-	many	TGTGCCAGCAGTTTAATGCGTGAAGGAGCAAACATTCAGTACTTC	CASSLMREGANIQYF
TRBJ2-3	TRBV11-2	-	many	TGTGCCAGCAGCCCCGATCGGCACGGCCTCACAGATACGCAGTATTTT	CASSPDRHGLTDTQYF
TRBJ1-2	TRBV5-4	-	many	TGTGCCAGCAGCTTCGACAGTATGGGCTACACCTTC	CASSFDSMGYTF
TRBJ2-7	TRBV29-1	-	many	TGCAGCGTTCAGAAGGAAAACTCCTACGAGCAGTACTTC	CSVQKENSYEQYF
TRBJ2-7	TRBV12-3/TRBV12-4	-	many	TGTGCCAGCAGACCCGGGACCCAGAGCTCCTACGAGCAGTACTTC	CASRPGTQSSYEQYF
TRBJ2-7	TRBV21-1	-	-	TGTGCCAGCAGCCGTGGTTGCGCGGACCGGGATAACTCCTACGAGCAGTACTTC	CASSRGCADRDNSYEQYF
TRBJ2-3	TRBV7-9	-	many	TGTGCCAGCAGCTCGTGGGGGCGCACAGATACGCAGTATTTT	CASSSWGRTDTQYF
TRBJ2-1	TRBV5-4	-	many	TGTGCCAGCAGCTTGCGGTCGGGACTCAGCATCAGTGAGCAGTTCTTC	CASSLRSGLSISEQFF
TRBJ2-7	TRBV6-1	TRBD2	many	TGTGCCACCTTTAGCGGGACCTCCTACGAGCAGTACTTC	CATFSGTSYEQYF
TRBJ2-1	TRBV4-2	TRBD1	many	TGTGCCAGCAGCCCTACCGGGACAGGGAAGCACAATGAGCAGTTCTTC	CASSPTGTGKHNEQFF
TRBJ1-3	TRBV6-5	TRBD1	many	TGTGCCAGCAGGCCCGGGACAGGCTCTGGAAACACCATATATTTT	CASRPGTGSGNTIYF
TRBJ2-2	TRBV5-1	-	few	TGCGCCAGCAGCTTGGGACCGGTCGGGCCCGGGGAGCTGTTTTTT	CASSLGPVGPGELFF
TRBJ1-4	TRBV12-3/TRBV12-4	TRBD1	many	TGTGCCAGCAGTCGGACAGGGGAACTGTTTTTT	CASSRTGELFF
TRBJ2-3	TRBV11-3	-	many	TGTGCCAGCAGCTTAGTGGGAAGGAAGGATACGCAGTATTTT	CASSLVGRKDTQYF
TRBJ2-2	TRBV3-1	-	many	TGTGCCAGCATGGAAACGAACACCGGGGAGCTGTTTTTT	CASMETNTGELFF
TRBJ2-3	TRBV5-1	TRBD2	medium-sized	TGCGCCAGCAGCTTGGGATCGGGAGGCGCGGATACGCAGTATTTT	CASSLGSGGADTQYF
TRBJ1-1	TRBV2	TRBD1	many	TGTGCCAGCAGGGCGCGGACAGGGGGTGGTGAAGCTTTCTTT	CASRARTGGGEAFF
TRBJ2-4	TRBV28	-	many	TGTGCCAGCAGCCGGGACGGAGCCAAAAACATTCAGTACTTC	CASSRDGAKNIQYF
TRBJ2-7	TRBV9	TRBD2	many	TGTGCCAGCAGCGTAGGGGCTAGCGGGGGGGCCTACGAGCAGTACTTC	CASSVGASGGAYEQYF
TRBJ1-2	TRBV20-1	-	-	TGCAGTGCTAGAGATGAGAGTTTTGGCTACACCTTC	CSARDESFGYTF
TRBJ1-5	TRBV2	-	many	TGTGCCAGCAGCCAGGGGAGGGGGGTAGAGCCCCAGCATTTT	CASSQGRGVEPQHF
TRBJ2-5	TRBV19	TRBD1	many	TGTGCCAGTAGAGACAGGGGTTCGCAAGAGACCCAGTACTTC	CASRDRGSQETQYF
TRBJ1-1	TRBV3-1	-	few	TGTGCCAGCAGTCCCCGGGAGGGAGTGGGCACTGAAGCTTTCTTT	CASSPREGVGTEAFF
TRBJ2-5	TRBV4-1	TRBD2	many	TGCGCCAGCAGCCAAGGGACTAGCGGGAGTGAGACCCAGTACTTC	CASSQGTSGSETQYF
TRBJ2-7	TRBV6-6	-	many	TGTGCCAGCAGTCCACGGGGATACGAGCAGTACTTC	CASSPRGYEQYF
TRBJ2-2	TRBV5-1	-	many	TGCGCCAGCAGCTTGCAGGGAATCGGGGAGCTGTTTTTT	CASSLQGIGELFF
TRBJ2-7	TRBV7-8	-	many	TGTGCCAGCAGCTCCCGGCAAGGGAATACCTACGAGCAGTACTTC	CASSSRQGNTYEQYF